This T cell receptor beta chain is from a study of cytomegalovirus exposure and HLA in healthy donors (dated by TCRdb to 2016 to 2017). Regarding the complete study: An earlier analysis of some 600 of the donors reported approximately 260 Gb of sequence data and 95 million to 120 million unique TCR beta sequences obtained from approximately 180 million T cells. Roughly 300 gigabases of sequencing data and tens of millions of unique TCR sequences were included in an early release covering several hundred HLA-typed donors. The genetic ancestry cluster associated with self-reported Caucasian donors included around four fifths of the approximately 410 genotyped donors. The study aimed to test whether cataloging public T cell receptors could reveal signatures of past pathogen exposure. The study profiled the T cell repertoires of more than 500 subjects by immunosequencing and related them to cytomegalovirus serostatus. Along with the approximately 600-subject first cohort, a separate validation cohort of over 90 different subjects was used. To predict cytomegalovirus infection status, the study combined high-throughput TCR immunosequencing, statistical association of individual TCRs with disease status, and machine learning. In a later analysis, previously published TCR beta repertoires from hundreds of donors were re-analyzed and high-resolution HLA genotyping was added so that TCR occurrence patterns could be studied. The later analysis used no new phenotypic data to find candidate immune exposures, relying instead on TCR beta sequences and their occurrence across donors. In an earlier analysis of roughly 580 of the donors, high-throughput TCR beta sequencing was used to judge whether each TCR beta V gene segment behaved as functional or pseudogenic. Donor age, sex, ethnicity and CMV serostatus were collected together with the repertoire data. A later genetic analysis used genome-wide SNP genotypes for about 55% of the 666 donors, treating that subset as a discovery cohort. Every repertoire in the discovery cohort had been generated on one and the same sequencing platform. HLA typing included class I and class II loci at four-digit resolution. Typing coverage varied by locus: roughly 629-640 donors for A, B, C, DRB1 and DQB1; some 520 for DQA1; more than 600 for DPA1; under 490 for DPB1. Four to six DR-DQ haplotypes were handled as single units for association and clustering, since linkage in the cohort was strong. On average, roughly 240,000 unique TCR beta nucleotide sequences were sequenced per donor among 300 to 500 genotyped donors of the cohort, with approximately 18% of those sequences being non-productive.

The study at large found these results: The sequencing pipeline was judged likely to have produced a cluster of highly shared sequence variants as a technical artifact. For the cohort, immune exposure information was limited to CMV serostatus. Because the 87-base-pair reads could not distinguish some IMGT-functional V segments, including TRBV6-2 and TRBV6-3, those segments were excluded. A later genetic analysis associated a missense DCLRE1C variant with V-gene and J-gene trimming of TCR beta chains, and an independent cohort replicated the association. In a later analysis, most CMV-associated TCR beta chains were found to appear HLA-restricted, with HLA associations seemingly driven largely by CMV exposure. Roughly 17 rarely observed V segments, including chromosome 9 orphons, were excluded from the earlier analysis of a few hundred of the donors because counts were too low. Most TCR sequences were seen in very few donors, while some public TCRs were found in many individuals. A later analysis found that TCR association rates varied across HLA loci, with DRB1 alleles showing the most associated TCRs and HLA-C alleles the fewest. Because HLA typing was unavailable for some donors at each locus, only the typed subset was used in association tests. In vitro tests confirmed that a few of the cytomegalovirus-associated TCR beta chains recognize cytomegalovirus antigens. According to a later analysis, parvovirus B19, influenza, CMV and Epstein-Barr virus appeared linked to several top co-occurrence clusters. A further reported finding was that TCR beta sequences accurately predicted the HLA-A and HLA-B alleles for most subjects in the first cohort. According to the authors, the approach could potentially be generalized to other disease states and immunological phenotypes. Assigning TCR associations to individual alleles was difficult when HLA alleles, especially DR and DQ, strongly co-occurred. In a later genetic analysis, fewer N-insertions in productive TCRs were reported among donors in an Asian-associated ancestry cluster than the 666-donor mean. In a later analysis, over 15,000 TCR beta sequences were associated with specific HLA alleles at a false discovery rate of 0.05. A later analysis found that HLA-associated TCR beta chains were more clonally expanded and had lower generation probabilities than equally common non-associated chains. Only TCR beta chains were sequenced in this cohort, and the absence of alpha or paired-chain data limited detectable features. Broadly in line with IMGT annotations, most TCR beta V segments showed up in productive rearrangements about 87% or about 30% of the time in an earlier analysis of 450 to 750 of the donors. A total of about 150 TCR beta chains were listed by the study as associated with cytomegalovirus. In both the original and validation cohorts, the classifier was reported to diagnose cytomegalovirus status with high specificity and sensitivity. Presence/absence analyses assumed roughly uniform sequencing depth across donors, an assumption that may not hold. Linkage disequilibrium might explain the correlated functional status among segregating V segments, but an unknown experimental factor could not be ruled out.

This clone was found a few times. Its antigen remains unidentified. One base away there is no much larger clone; base qualities are not given. Library prep was done by the immunoSEQ multiplex PCR assay. For the multiplex PCR, a mixture combining 60 forward primers for TCR Vbeta segments and 13 reverse primers for TCR Jbeta segments was used. The CDR3 region of rearranged TCR beta genes was amplified from genomic DNA by a multiplex PCR assay. Amplified TCR beta libraries were sequenced as 87-base-pair reads on the Illumina HiSeq System. Turning to the authors' computational methods: A later analysis counted some 80 million unique TCR beta chains across the 666 repertoires, and some 11 million of these chains were shared by at least two donors. Raw reads were error-corrected and collapsed into unique sequences with a nearest-neighbor algorithm that merged closely related sequences to remove PCR and sequencing errors. Alignment of CDR3 sequences to IMGT reference sequences was used to assign V, D and J gene segments. For a sequence to be retained, at least a six-nucleotide match to both a V gene segment and a J gene segment was required. A rearrangement was called productive if the CDR3 had no stop codons and remained in frame with V and J, and every other rearrangement was called non-productive. Following IMGT convention, CDR3 was defined as the stretch from the second conserved V-encoded cysteine up to the conserved J-encoded phenylalanine. The earlier analysis of approximately 590 of the donors excluded any sequence lacking an unambiguous match to a single V gene segment. In an earlier analysis of roughly 500 of the donors, V segments were called functional above 56.7% productive rearrangements and were called segregating when the between-donor standard deviation exceeded 5%. To diagnose cytomegalovirus status from the catalog of TCR beta chain sequences, a statistical classification framework was built. In a later analysis, V and J genes were assigned by comparing TCR nucleotide sequences against IMGT/GENE-DB human TR gene sequences. The TCRdist pipeline was used in a later analysis to assign CDR3 sequences and most-parsimonious VDJ recombination scenarios. A later analysis defined each TCR beta chain by its CDR3 amino acid sequence plus V-gene family, and excluded reads lacking a unique V-gene family. As a way to deal with suspected cross-contamination and a sequencing artifact, a later analysis dropped roughly 620 nucleotide sequences that were highly shared and had low generation probability. In a later analysis, a clonal expansion index for each public chain was calculated from normalized within-repertoire ranks of inferred template counts. In a later analysis, generation probabilities were computed with a VDJ recombination model fitted to out-of-frame rearrangements, and the resulting probabilities were checked against IGoR. In a later analysis, hypergeometric tests were used to score TCR-TCR, TCR-HLA and TCR-CMV co-occurrence, with a repertoire-size bias correction applied to TCR pairs. A later analysis estimated false discovery rates by permuting HLA or CMV assignments 20 times. In a later analysis, co-occurring TCRs were grouped using DBSCAN, and TCRdist sequence similarity was added for clustering within HLA-allele-positive subsets. Repertoires with fewer than 30,000 or more than 120,000 public chains were left out of co-occurrence clustering, as were five repertoires with anomalous nucleotide sharing. TCRdb carries this immuneACCESS record with in-frame sequences only. Its versions omit some clonotypes, under half of them owing to an unresolved V gene in the studies checked, with the rest unexplained. D and trimming were read from the DNA, whereas the V and J calls and clone size are those reported in that table. This sample lists some 94,000 clones; nearly 70% were detected once. Roughly 2.7% of the sample belongs to the ten largest clones.

The cohort consisted of approximately 670 healthy bone marrow donors. At the time of sampling, all cohort members were nominally healthy, though unrecorded immune exposures were likely present. The donor was CMV seronegative and belonged to the group of 350 to 400 seronegative cohort members. A peripheral blood sample was provided by each donor, and peripheral blood mononuclear cells were used for TCR beta sequencing. The Qiagen DNeasy Blood Extraction Kit was used to extract genomic DNA from the blood cell samples. From the cysteine up to the phenylalanine, the CDR3 has a length of 17 residues. Only the CDR3 DNA stays, 51 bases, in frame from base 1. The germline V gene provides CDR1 LGHNA and CDR2 YSLEER. Trimming leaves V shorter by 0 bases and J shorter by 5 bases, with the junction holding 9 bases beyond the gene matches.

Recombination connected TRBV4-3 to TRBJ2-2; 7 of the junction bases match TRBD1. Source material: PBMCs. This sequence originates from a man aged 50 to 60 in good health and CMV-seronegative. The DNA is as follows: TGCGCCAGCAGCCAAGATGGCGACAGGGTACGAACCGGGGAGCTGTTTTTT. The translation is CASSQDGDRVRTGELFF.